Below, 13 T cell receptor beta chains from the same sample are listed, as sequenced in a study of naive and memory T cell subsets. Whole-blood samples were 2 to 3 ml of peripheral blood from healthy adult volunteers. Alpha and beta constant region primers primed reverse transcription for blood and skin samples. TCRdb itself ran the 5' RACE reads through MiXCR, one entry per CDR3 protein. The sample carries approximately 27,000 distinct CDR3 sequences, around 21% recorded once. The receptors stem from a female donor in good health.

The chain employs TRBV7-2 and TRBJ2-1, with a weak D call TRBD1 (5 bases). V lost 7 bases and J lost 7, with 20 bases in between. This CDR3 has 15 amino acids. Per the germline V gene, CDR1 is SGHTA and CDR2 is FQGNSA. DNA of the CDR3: TGTGCCAGCAAGACGTTAGTGACAGCAGATAATGAGCAGTTCTTC. This gives the protein CASKTLVTADNEQFF.

Ten or more counts support this clonotype. The chain recombines TRBV20-1 with TRBJ2-1; D is unresolved. The CDR3 has 11 residues. V lost 3 bases to trimming and J lost 7 bases, with 7 bases between them. Germline V gene data show CDR1 as DFQATT and CDR2 as SNEGSKA (reference sequence). The CDR3 sequence is CSASFSNEQFF. DNA for the CDR3: TGCAGTGCTAGTTTCTCGAATGAGCAGTTCTTC.

This chain connects TRBV20-1 to TRBJ2-7, with 12 bases fitting TRBD1. The CDR3 has 17 residues. The junction had 12 bases not matched to a gene; V was cut back by 3 bases and J by 3 bases. Germline-derived CDR1 and CDR2 are DFQATT and SNEGSKA (reference sequence). CDR3 residues: CSARVPGQGARGYEQYF. The CDR3 nucleotides are TGCAGTGCTAGGGTCCCGGGACAGGGGGCCAGGGGCTACGAGCAGTACTTC.

This clonotype was seen repeatedly, ten times or more. This rearrangement joins TRBV29-1 to TRBJ2-5, with D uncertain. Germline V gives CDR1 SQVTM, CDR2 ANQGSEA. The V end lost 4 bases, the J end lost 1 base, and 7 bases lay between the germline ends. CDR3 size: 12 residues. Written as DNA, the CDR3 is TGCAGCGTTGCATTTAGCCAAGAGACCCAGTACTTC. This sequence encodes CSVAFSQETQYF. The full variable domain, completed using reference TRBV29-1 and TRBJ2-5, is SAVISQKPSRDICQRGTSLTIQCQVDSQVTMMFWYRQQPGQSLTLIATANQGSEATYESGFVIDKFPISRPNLTFSTLTVSNMSPEDSSIYLCSVAFSQETQYFGPGTRLLVL.

This clonotype was observed a handful of times. The gene calls are TRBV7-2 and TRBJ2-7, with D perhaps given as TRBD1 or TRBD2 (5 bases each). The CDR3 length is 14 residues. Germline CDR1 reads SGHTA; CDR2 reads FQGNSA. Trimming removed 5 bases from V and 6 bases from J, with 17 bases in between. The CDR3 coding sequence is TGTGCCAGCAGCCAAGACCAGGGACCTCGCGAGCAGTACTTC. Translating gives CASSQDQGPREQYF.

The rearrangement uses TRBV29-1 and TRBJ1-1; D might be TRBD1 (6 bases). The V and J ends lost 3 bases and 1 base respectively, with 6 bases between them. This CDR3 is 12 amino acids long. Germline CDR1 is SQVTM and CDR2 is ANQGSEA. As DNA, the CDR3 is TGCAGCGTTGAGACAGGGAACACTGAAGCTTTCTTT. Translating gives CSVETGNTEAFF.

Within the sample, this clonotype is medium-sized (0.01 to 0.1%). The rearrangement joins TRBV29-1 to TRBJ1-1; 8 bases line up with TRBD1. After removal of 5 bases from V and 0 bases from J, the junction contained 20 bases not matched to a gene. The CDR3 contains 19 residues. From germline, CDR1 is SQVTM and CDR2 ANQGSEA. CDR3 bases: TGCAGCGTTCCCAGCTCCTTGTGGGACAGGAGACTTATGAACACTGAAGCTTTCTTT. This gives the protein CSVPSSLWDRRLMNTEAFF.

As regards this clonotype: The final CDR3 position lacks the conserved phenylalanine or tryptophan, pointing to a likely read error. No DNA is shown, since the ends of the CDR3 on it are uncertain; the CDR3 is the one TCRdb lists. This chain connects TRBV7-9 to TRBJ1-5; the table names TRBD1, a call not compared with the DNA. CDR1 is SEHNR and CDR2 is FQNEAQ in the germline V gene (reference sequence). The length of the CDR3 is 13 amino acids, counting both ends. The CDR3 spells CERSSDGKKPQKG.

This clonotype was seen a handful of times. V is TRBV10-1 and J is TRBJ2-7, with TRBD1 matching 8 bases. This CDR3 comprises 12 residues. V shed 4 bases, J shed 4 bases, and the junction held 0 bases outside the gene matches. Germline V lookup: CDR1 WNHNN, CDR2 SYGVQD (reference sequence). The DNA for the CDR3 is TGCGCCAGCAGTGGACAGGGGTACGAGCAGTACTTC. Amino acid sequence: CASSGQGYEQYF.

This clonotype showed up many times. The chain combines TRBV29-1 with TRBJ2-3; tentatively, D is TRBD2 (6 bases). Per the germline V gene, CDR1 is SQVTM and CDR2 is ANQGSEA. There are 14 residues in the CDR3. V was cut by 3 bases and J by 4 bases, with 14 bases left in between. The CDR3 DNA reads as TGCAGCGTTGAGGGACTCCGTAAGGCAGATACGCAGTATTTT. Amino acid sequence: CSVEGLRKADTQYF.

The chain uses TRBV29-1 and TRBJ1-2; D gene ambiguous. V lost 4 bases and J lost 2, with 14 bases in between. Germline CDR1 is SQVTM and CDR2 is ANQGSEA. This CDR3 region has 14 residues. The CDR3 reads CSVGGRGVNYGYTF. The CDR3 DNA reads as TGCAGCGTTGGAGGTCGGGGAGTAAACTATGGCTACACCTTC.

In this sample, this clonotype turned up many times. The chain is built from TRBV11-2 and TRBJ1-1; weak D call: TRBD1 (6 bases). CDR1 is SGHAT, CDR2 FQNNGV, per germline. The CDR3 contains 14 residues. V lost 1 base and J lost 5, with 11 bases in between. CDR3 sequence reads: CASSLVQGWTEAFF. The CDR3 DNA follows: TGTGCCAGCAGCTTAGTACAGGGTTGGACTGAAGCTTTCTTT.

This clonotype occurred many times. The chain is built from TRBV20-1 and TRBJ2-5; D is unclear. Germline V gene sequence: CDR1 DFQATT, CDR2 SNEGSKA (reference sequence). This CDR3 region has 11 residues. Trimming shortened V by 4 bases and J by 2 bases, and 5 bases separated the two germline ends. This CDR3 reads CSATFQETQYF. In DNA, the CDR3 is TGCAGTGCTACGTTTCAAGAGACCCAGTACTTC.